The present TCR beta chain was sequenced within a study of shared clonotypes between healthy human individuals. For the study at large: Three plates each covered CD4 naive and memory; CD8 naive two, CD8 memory one.

Data came from immunoSEQ multiplex PCR; TCRdb stores just in-frame clones and leaves some out. Among 2 million to 3 million clones listed, roughly 93% were seen once. CDR3 length equals 14 residues. Looked up from germline, CDR1 is SGHRS and CDR2 is YFSETQ. With 4 bases removed from V and 1 base from J, the gap between germline ends came to 9 bases. The clonotype was recovered from a man aged 18 to 29 in good health. Some clones in this sample may be carry-over from other donors' samples. The rearrangement uses TRBV5-1 and TRBJ1-5; D remains ambiguous. What was sequenced was naive CD4+ T cells from PBMCs. Subset of the sample: CD45RA+ positively selected. DNA of the CDR3: TGCGCCAGCAGCCCCGACGGGAGCAATCAGCCCCAGCATTTT. As protein: CASSPDGSNQPQHF.